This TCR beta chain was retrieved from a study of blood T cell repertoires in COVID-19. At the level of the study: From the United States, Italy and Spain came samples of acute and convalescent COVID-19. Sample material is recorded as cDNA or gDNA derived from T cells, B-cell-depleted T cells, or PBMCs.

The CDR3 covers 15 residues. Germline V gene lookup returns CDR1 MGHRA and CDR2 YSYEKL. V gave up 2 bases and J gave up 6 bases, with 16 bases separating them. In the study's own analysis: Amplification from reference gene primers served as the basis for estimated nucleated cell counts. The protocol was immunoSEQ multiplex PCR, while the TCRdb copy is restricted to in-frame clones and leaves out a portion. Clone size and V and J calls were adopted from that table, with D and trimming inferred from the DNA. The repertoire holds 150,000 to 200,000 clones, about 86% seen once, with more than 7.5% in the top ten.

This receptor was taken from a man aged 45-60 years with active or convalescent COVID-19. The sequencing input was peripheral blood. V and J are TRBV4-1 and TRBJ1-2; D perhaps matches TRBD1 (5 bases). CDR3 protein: CASSQLDRISNGYTF. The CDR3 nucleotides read TGCGCCAGCAGCCAACTCGACAGAATCTCAAATGGCTACACCTTC.